The clone carrying this T cell receptor beta chain is a singleton in its sample. Assay used: immunoSEQ multiplex PCR; TCRdb lists only in-frame clones, some missing. The repertoire consists of about 670,000 clones, with 85% to 90% occurring once and the leading ten covering roughly 0.26%. The entry originates in a study of blood T cell repertoires in COVID-19. Study summary: Some COVID-19 samples were acute and others convalescent; all came from the United States, Italy and Spain.

Trimming pared 6 bases from V and 5 bases from J, leaving 22 bases between. Germline V gene sequence: CDR1 SQVTM, CDR2 ANQGSEA. The CDR3 sequence is 15 residues long. The origin of this receptor is a woman under 30 with acute or convalescent COVID-19. What was sequenced was peripheral blood. The chain uses TRBV29-1 and TRBJ1-2, with D tentatively TRBD1 (6 bases). In DNA form, the CDR3 reads TGCAGCGTCGAATGGATACAGGGTTCGGGGTATGGCTACACCTTC. Translation: CSVEWIQGSGYGYTF.